This passage covers 28 T cell receptor beta chains from one sample sequenced in a study of human T cells and chemical hapten exposure. The time point denotes: patch test 1, 2 weeks after DPC sensitization. Treatment in this sample: therapeutic diphenylcyclopropenone sensitization with weekly scalp DPC. Using its own MiXCR run on the RACE reads, TCRdb lists one record per CDR3 protein. The sample holds just over 80,000 distinct CDR3 sequences, around a tenth seen once. The sample here was whole blood, taken in connection with sensitization to the hapten diphenylcyclopropenone (DPC). The source is a woman between 50 and 59 years old with alopecia areata. Some clones in this sample may be carry-over from other donors' samples.

The sample holds a few counts of this clonotype. The V call is TRBV4-2, the J call TRBJ1-1; tentative D call: TRBD1 (5 bases). Trimming took 4 bases from V and 1 from J, leaving 13 bases between them. The germline V gene has CDR1 LGHNA and CDR2 YNFKEQ. This CDR3 spans 15 amino acids. The CDR3 sequence is CASSLPRGSNTEAFF. The CDR3 nucleotides are TGTGCCAGCAGCCTGCCGCGGGGGTCGAACACTGAAGCTTTCTTT.

This clonotype was counted many times. CDR3 DNA sequence: TGTGCCAGCAGCCCCGGGGGGTTCCCCCTCCCCGGGGAGCTGTTTTTT. Protein sequence: CASSPGGFPLPGELFF. J is TRBJ2-2 and V is TRBV5-5; 7 nucleotides line up with TRBD2. There are 16 residues in the CDR3. The J segment lost 6 bases and the V segment lost 4 bases, leaving 12 bases of the junction unmatched. Per the germline V gene, CDR1 is SGHKS and CDR2 is YYEKEE (reference sequence).

At least ten counts were recorded for this clonotype. The gene calls are TRBV6-2 or TRBV6-3 and TRBJ2-2; D might be TRBD1 or TRBD2, each matching 5 bases. The CDR3 totals 15 residues. The V and J ends lost 7 bases and 2 bases respectively, with 14 bases between them. CDR1 and CDR2 (germline): MNHEY, SVGEGT. The CDR3 DNA reads TGTGCCAGCACCCGAGGGGCGGTAAACACCGGGGAGCTGTTTTTT. Translation gives CASTRGAVNTGELFF.

About this clonotype: This may come from a read error, since a much larger clone is one base off. DNA of the CDR3: TGTGCCAGCAGTGGGCCACAGGGCGCCCAGAACACCATATATTTT. Its translation is CASSGPQGAQNTIYF. The chain is built from TRBV2 and TRBJ1-3, with D possibly matching TRBD1 (6 bases). The V end lost 4 bases, the J end lost 7 bases, and 17 bases lay between the germline ends. Germline V lookup: CDR1 SNHLY, CDR2 FYNNEI. CDR3 length: 15 residues.

This clonotype was observed at least ten times. The rearrangement uses TRBV7-9 and TRBJ2-2, with D uncertain. The germline V and J ends were trimmed by 2 bases and 0 bases, with 10 bases remaining between them. Germline V CDR1 and CDR2: SEHNR, FQNEAQ (reference sequence). The length of the CDR3 is 16 residues. The CDR3 nucleotides are TGTGCCAGCAGCTTACTAATGCCGACGAACACCGGGGAGCTGTTTTTT. Its translation is CASSLLMPTNTGELFF.

There are a few counts of this clonotype. This rearrangement joins TRBV21-1 to TRBJ1-6; no DNA check was done on the table's D call, TRBD1. TRBV21-1 is designated a pseudogene. This CDR3 region has 19 residues. The CDR3 protein is CASSNRDRGQSSYNSPLHF. The CDR3 DNA is TGTGCCAGCAGCAATCGGGACAGGGGGCAAAGCTCCTATAATTCACCCCTCCACTTT.

The chain links TRBV18 to TRBJ1-5, with 7 positions matching TRBD1. Germline lookup yields CDR1 KGHSH and CDR2 LQKENI. The V and J ends lost 6 bases and 0 bases, in that order; junction bases with no gene match: 5. The CDR3 loop spans 15 amino acids. DNA for the CDR3: TGTGCCAGCTCGGGGGGACAGTATAGCAATCAGCCCCAGCATTTT. Its protein is CASSGGQYSNQPQHF.

This clonotype was seen ten or more times. CDR3 sequence reads: CSASTGSTEAFF. In DNA form, the CDR3 reads TGCAGTGCTAGTACAGGGAGCACTGAAGCTTTCTTT. This rearrangement joins TRBV20-1 to TRBJ1-1; D perhaps matches TRBD1 (6 bases). The CDR3 runs to 12 residues. Trimming took off 3 bases at V and 4 bases at J, with 9 bases between the two ends. The germline V gene encodes CDR1 DFQATT and CDR2 SNEGSKA (reference sequence).

The sample holds a few counts of this clonotype. This chain connects TRBV7-2 to TRBJ2-7; 10 bases line up with TRBD2. The CDR3 totals 16 residues. CDR1 is SGHTA, CDR2 FQGNSA, per germline. J lost 1 base, V lost 5 bases, and 8 bases had no gene match. The CDR3 region is CASSLSGRATSYEQYF. CDR3 nucleotides: TGTGCCAGCAGCCTAAGCGGGAGGGCTACATCCTACGAGCAGTACTTC. The variable domain in full, completed from reference TRBV7-2 and TRBJ2-7, reads GAGVSQSPSNKVTEKGKDVELRCDPISGHTALYWYRQSLGQGLEFLIYFQGNSAPDKSGLPSDRFSAERTGGSVSTLTIQRTQQEDSAVYLCASSLSGRATSYEQYFGPGTRLTVT.

The chain combines TRBV6-4 with TRBJ2-1; 10 bases are shared with TRBD2. Germline V lookup: CDR1 MRHNA, CDR2 SNTAGT. This CDR3 comprises 15 residues. Losses at the gene ends were 4 bases for V and 7 bases for J; bases not matched to a gene: 7. The DNA for the CDR3 is TGTGCCAGCAGTGCTGAAGCGGGGGGGTTAAATGAGCAGTTCTTC. It is translated as CASSAEAGGLNEQFF.

This clonotype came up many times. The J gene is TRBJ1-4, the V gene TRBV9; TRBD1 aligns across 9 bases. The germline CDR1 and CDR2 sequences are SGDLS and YYNGEE. V dropped 3 bases and J dropped 6; count of bases not matched to a gene: 6. The CDR3 has 15 amino acids. As DNA, the CDR3 is TGTGCCAGCAGCGACGGGACAGGGCGTCATGAAAAACTGTTTTTT. This codes for CASSDGTGRHEKLFF.

This rearrangement joins TRBV12-3 or TRBV12-4 to TRBJ2-2, with 10 bases aligning to TRBD2. J was trimmed by 7 bases and V by 3 bases; bases with no gene match: 11. The CDR3 spans 17 residues. In DNA, the CDR3 is TGTGCCAGCAGTTTCCGAGCGGGAGGGCCCCGGGGCGGGGAGCTGTTTTTT. It translates to CASSFRAGGPRGGELFF.

The rearrangement uses TRBV20-1 and TRBJ1-4; D is undetermined. The ends were cut back, 3 bases at V and 8 bases at J, with 10 bases in the middle. Germline assignment: CDR1 DFQATT and CDR2 SNEGSKA (reference sequence). This CDR3 spans 12 amino acids. The CDR3 DNA reads TGCAGTGCTAGGGGTAGGGAAGAAAAACTGTTTTTT. The encoded protein is CSARGREEKLFF.

The J gene is TRBJ1-6, the V gene TRBV7-2, with 8 bases that match TRBD1. V was clipped by 2 bases and J by 5 bases; unmatched bases: 8. The germline CDR1 and CDR2 sequences are SGHTA and FQGNSA. The CDR3 is 17 amino acids. As DNA, the CDR3 is TGTGCCAGCAGCTTAACTTTCGGGACAGGTGATAATTCACCCCTCCACTTT. Its translation is CASSLTFGTGDNSPLHF.

This clonotype was seen more than once but under ten times. The rearrangement links TRBV9 to TRBJ1-4; D is unresolved. The V end was cut by 4 bases, the J end by 4 bases, with 11 bases between. The CDR3 has 14 amino acids. Per the germline V gene, CDR1 is SGDLS and CDR2 is YYNGEE. For the CDR3, the DNA is TGTGCCAGCAGCCCGACAATCCTTAATGAAAAACTGTTTTTT. Amino acids: CASSPTILNEKLFF.

The chain is built from TRBV11-2 and TRBJ2-5; D is unresolved. The CDR3 is 14 residues long. CDR1 is SGHAT and CDR2 is FQNNGV in the germline V gene. The germline V and J ends were trimmed by 3 bases and 1 base, with 9 bases remaining between them. The CDR3 DNA reads as TGTGCCAGCAGCTTGTCGTCGGTCCAAGAGACCCAGTACTTC. This translates into CASSLSSVQETQYF.

The chain carries TRBV28 and TRBJ2-7; possibly TRBD2 for D (6 bases). V lost 5 bases to trimming and J lost 2 bases, with 13 bases between them. Germline loops: CDR1 MDHEN, CDR2 SYDVKM. The CDR3 consists of 14 residues. CDR3 coding DNA: TGTGCCAGCAGTCAATCCCGGGGGACCTACGAGCAGTACTTC. This encodes CASSQSRGTYEQYF.

The V and J genes are TRBV12-3 or TRBV12-4 and TRBJ1-1; the D is unclear. Deletions cut 2 bases from V and 4 bases from J, with 8 bases between. The CDR3 length is 13 residues. CDR3 protein: CASSLWRSTEAFF. Written as DNA, the CDR3 is TGTGCCAGCAGTTTATGGCGAAGCACTGAAGCTTTCTTT.

In this sample, this clonotype turned up many times. The chain recombines TRBV29-1 with TRBJ2-6, with 9 positions matching TRBD1. Trimming cost V 5 bases and J 0 bases; bases outside gene matches: 11. This CDR3 has 18 residues. Germline-derived CDR1 and CDR2 are SQVTM and ANQGSEA. The CDR3 region is CSVTGGAGEASGANVLTF. CDR3 coding DNA: TGCAGCGTTACAGGGGGCGCCGGGGAAGCCTCTGGGGCCAACGTCCTGACTTTC.

This clonotype was counted ten times or more. This chain joins TRBV10-2 and TRBJ2-1, with D maybe TRBD2 (6 bases). The V end was cut by 3 bases, the J end by 7 bases, with 31 bases between. From germline, CDR1 is WSHSY and CDR2 SAAADI. This CDR3 is built from 20 residues. Here the CDR3 reads CASSDFAPGPLTGEANEQFF. The CDR3 DNA sequence: TGCGCCAGCAGTGACTTCGCTCCCGGCCCGTTAACGGGAGAAGCGAATGAGCAGTTCTTC.

This clonotype was seen at least ten times. The chain combines TRBV20-1 with TRBJ1-2; no definite D call. CDR1 is DFQATT, CDR2 SNEGSKA, per germline (reference sequence). The CDR3 extends over 15 amino acids. Trimming removed 0 bases at V and 1 base at J, with 12 bases between. CDR3 in amino acids: CSARDRTEINYGYTF. As DNA, the CDR3 is TGCAGTGCTAGAGATCGTACAGAGATTAACTATGGCTACACCTTC.

This clonotype was picked up many times. V usage is TRBV28 and J usage is TRBJ1-1; perhaps TRBD1 as D (5 bases). CDR1 MDHEN and CDR2 SYDVKM come from the germline V gene. The V and J ends lost 0 bases and 6 bases respectively, with 20 bases between them. The CDR3 is 17 residues long. This chain's CDR3 is CASSLWSIQGGRPEAFF. Written as DNA, the CDR3 is TGTGCCAGCAGTTTATGGTCGATTCAGGGCGGGAGACCTGAAGCTTTCTTT.

This clonotype was seen ten or more times. The chain couples TRBV20-1 to TRBJ2-7; tentatively, D is TRBD1 (6 bases). The germline gives CDR1 DFQATT, CDR2 SNEGSKA (reference sequence). Trimming took off 0 bases at V and 2 bases at J, with 17 bases between the two ends. The CDR3 has 16 residues. The CDR3 sequence: CSARESGRGDTYEQYF. DNA for the CDR3: TGCAGTGCTAGAGAAAGTGGCAGGGGTGATACCTACGAGCAGTACTTC.

This clonotype was detected ten times or more. The genes are TRBV20-1 and TRBJ2-7; 8 nucleotides match TRBD2. Germline-derived CDR1 and CDR2 are DFQATT and SNEGSKA (reference sequence). The CDR3 runs 16 residues. J gave up 3 bases and V 3 bases, and 13 bases lay outside the gene matches. This CDR3 reads CSARAGGGRTYYEQYF. The DNA of the CDR3 is TGCAGTGCTAGGGCCGGGGGGGGCCGGACTTACTACGAGCAGTACTTC.

This clonotype was recorded at least ten times. V gene TRBV7-3 combines with J gene TRBJ2-1, with 10 bases aligning to TRBD2. In germline, CDR1 is SGHTA, CDR2 FQGTGA. Trimming at V came to 5 bases and at J to 7 bases, leaving 11 bases not matched to a gene. The CDR3 covers 16 residues. The CDR3 coding sequence is TGTGCCAGCAGCCACACACTAGCGGGAATCGAAAATGAGCAGTTCTTC. This gives the protein CASSHTLAGIENEQFF.

The V call is TRBV2, the J call TRBJ1-5; no definite D call. V gave up 5 bases and J gave up 5 bases, with 13 bases separating them. The CDR3 has 14 amino acids. From germline, CDR1 is SNHLY and CDR2 FYNNEI. DNA of the CDR3: TGTGCCAGCAGTACACGATATACCGATCAGCCCCAGCATTTT. This encodes CASSTRYTDQPQHF.

This clonotype was found many times. This sequence joins TRBV10-3 and TRBJ2-5, with 9 bases that match TRBD2. V shed 0 bases and J 1 base; nucleotides not matched to a gene: 3. The CDR3 has 16 residues. Germline values: CDR1 ENHRY, CDR2 SYGVKD. CDR3 protein: CAISESISGSQETQYF. DNA for the CDR3: TGTGCCATCAGTGAGTCGATTAGCGGGAGCCAAGAGACCCAGTACTTC.

This clonotype appeared many times. The rearrangement uses TRBV20-1 and TRBJ2-1, with 9 bases aligning to TRBD2. Germline V lookup: CDR1 DFQATT, CDR2 SNEGSKA (reference sequence). Trimming cost V 5 bases and J 16 bases; bases outside gene matches: 18. The CDR3 contains 14 residues. CDR3 region: CSALSPGLAPISFF. The CDR3 DNA sequence: TGCAGTGCTCTATCCCCGGGACTAGCCCCTATTTCCTTCTTC.